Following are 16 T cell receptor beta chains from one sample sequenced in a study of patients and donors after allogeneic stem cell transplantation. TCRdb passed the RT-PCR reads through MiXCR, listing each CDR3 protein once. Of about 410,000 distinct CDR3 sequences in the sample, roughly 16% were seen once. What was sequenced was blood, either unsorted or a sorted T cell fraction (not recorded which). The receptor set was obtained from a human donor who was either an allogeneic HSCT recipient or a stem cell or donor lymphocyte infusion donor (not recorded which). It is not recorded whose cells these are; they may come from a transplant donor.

CDR3 loop: CASSYAGYEQYF. The CDR3 coding sequence is TGTGCCAGCAGTTACGCAGGCTACGAGCAGTACTTC. The chain carries TRBV6-2 or TRBV6-3 and TRBJ2-7; D remains unclear. Germline V CDR1 and CDR2: MNHEY, SVGEGT. V dropped 2 bases and J dropped 3 bases, with 5 bases sitting between them. The CDR3 is 12 residues long.

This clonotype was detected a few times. CDR3 sequence: CASSLSRVGNSPLHF. The CDR3 DNA sequence: TGCGCCAGCAGTCTCAGCAGGGTGGGGAATTCACCCCTCCACTTT. This sequence joins TRBV5-1 and TRBJ1-6, with a weak D call TRBD1 (5 bases). Trimming took off 5 bases at V and 7 bases at J, with 16 bases between the two ends. There are 15 residues in the CDR3. CDR1 and CDR2 (germline): SGHRS, YFSETQ.

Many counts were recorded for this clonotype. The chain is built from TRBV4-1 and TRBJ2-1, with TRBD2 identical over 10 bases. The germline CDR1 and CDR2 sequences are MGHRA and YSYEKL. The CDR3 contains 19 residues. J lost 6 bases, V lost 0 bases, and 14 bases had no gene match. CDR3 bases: TGCGCCAGCAGCCAAGAGGGAGTTGTAGCGGGAGGAGGGCTCAATGAGCAGTTCTTC. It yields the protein CASSQEGVVAGGGLNEQFF.

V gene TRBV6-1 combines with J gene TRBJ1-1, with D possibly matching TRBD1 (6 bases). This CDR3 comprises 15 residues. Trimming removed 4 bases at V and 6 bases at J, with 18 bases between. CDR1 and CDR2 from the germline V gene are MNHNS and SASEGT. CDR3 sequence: CASSVPGQFRAEAFF. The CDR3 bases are TGTGCCAGCAGTGTTCCAGGACAGTTTCGCGCTGAAGCTTTCTTT.

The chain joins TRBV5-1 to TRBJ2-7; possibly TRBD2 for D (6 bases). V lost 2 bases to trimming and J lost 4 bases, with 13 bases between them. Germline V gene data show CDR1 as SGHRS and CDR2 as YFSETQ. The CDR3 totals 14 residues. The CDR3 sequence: CASSFRDFPYEQYF. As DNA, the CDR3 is TGCGCCAGCAGCTTTCGGGACTTCCCTTACGAGCAGTACTTC.

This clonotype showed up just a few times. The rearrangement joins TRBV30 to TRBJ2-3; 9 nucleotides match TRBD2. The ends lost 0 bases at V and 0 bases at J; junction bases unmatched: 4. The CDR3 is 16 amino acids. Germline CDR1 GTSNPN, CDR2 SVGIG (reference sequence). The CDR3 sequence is CAWSVLAGGSTDTQYF. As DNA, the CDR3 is TGTGCCTGGAGTGTACTAGCGGGCGGGAGCACAGATACGCAGTATTTT. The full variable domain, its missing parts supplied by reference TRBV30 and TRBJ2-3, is SQTIHQWPATLVQPVGSPLSLECTVEGTSNPNLYWYRQAAGRGLQLLFYSVGIGQISSEVPQNLSASRPQDRQFILSSKKLLLSDSGFYLCAWSVLAGGSTDTQYFGPGTRLTVL.

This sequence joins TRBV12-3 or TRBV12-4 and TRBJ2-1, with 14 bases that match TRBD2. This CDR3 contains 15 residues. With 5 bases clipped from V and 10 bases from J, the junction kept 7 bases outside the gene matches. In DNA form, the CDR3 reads TGTGCCAGCAGTCAGACTAGCGGGGGGGCCAGGGAGCAGTTCTTC. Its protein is CASSQTSGGAREQFF.

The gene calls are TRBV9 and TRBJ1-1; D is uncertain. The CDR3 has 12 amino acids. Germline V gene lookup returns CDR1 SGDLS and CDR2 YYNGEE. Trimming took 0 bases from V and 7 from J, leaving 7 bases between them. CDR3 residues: CASSVDSLEAFF. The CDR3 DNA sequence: TGTGCCAGCAGCGTAGACAGCCTTGAAGCTTTCTTT.

This CDR3 reads CASSVGSWSYEQYF. CDR3 in DNA: TGTGCCAGCAGCGTAGGGTCATGGTCCTACGAGCAGTACTTC. The gene calls are TRBV9 and TRBJ2-7; unclear D gene. CDR1 and CDR2 (germline): SGDLS, YYNGEE. The CDR3 covers 14 residues. V was pared by 0 bases and J by 1 base, with 8 bases between.

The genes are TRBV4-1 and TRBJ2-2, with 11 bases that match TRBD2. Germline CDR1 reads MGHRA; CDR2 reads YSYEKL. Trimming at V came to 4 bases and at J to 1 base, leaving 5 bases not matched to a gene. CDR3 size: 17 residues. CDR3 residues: CASSRGGLAENTGELFF. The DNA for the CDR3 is TGCGCCAGCAGCCGAGGGGGACTAGCGGAGAACACCGGGGAGCTGTTTTTT.

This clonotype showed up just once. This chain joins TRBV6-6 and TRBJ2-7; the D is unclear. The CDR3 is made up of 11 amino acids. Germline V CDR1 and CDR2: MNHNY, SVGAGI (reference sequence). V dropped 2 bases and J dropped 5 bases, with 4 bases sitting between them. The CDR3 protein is CASSYRDEQYF. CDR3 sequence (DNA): TGTGCCAGCAGTTACCGGGACGAGCAGTACTTC.

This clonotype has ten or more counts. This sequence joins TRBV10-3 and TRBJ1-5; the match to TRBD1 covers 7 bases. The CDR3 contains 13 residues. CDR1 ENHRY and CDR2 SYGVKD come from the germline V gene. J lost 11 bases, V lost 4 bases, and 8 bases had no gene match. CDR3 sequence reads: CAISGRDSESQHF. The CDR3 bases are TGTGCCATCAGTGGCCGGGACAGCGAGTCCCAGCATTTT.

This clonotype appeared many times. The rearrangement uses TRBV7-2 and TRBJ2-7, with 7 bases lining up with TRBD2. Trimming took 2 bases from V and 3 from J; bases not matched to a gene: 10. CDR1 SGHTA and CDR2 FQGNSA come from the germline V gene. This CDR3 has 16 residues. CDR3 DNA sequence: TGTGCCAGCAGCTTACTCTCGGCGGGGGTGAGCTACGAGCAGTACTTC. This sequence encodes CASSLLSAGVSYEQYF.

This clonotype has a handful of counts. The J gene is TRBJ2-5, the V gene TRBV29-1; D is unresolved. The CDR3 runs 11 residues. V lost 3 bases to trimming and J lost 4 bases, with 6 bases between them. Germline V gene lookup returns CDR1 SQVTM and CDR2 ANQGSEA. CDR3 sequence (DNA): TGCAGCGTTGATCAAATAGAGACCCAGTACTTC. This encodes CSVDQIETQYF.

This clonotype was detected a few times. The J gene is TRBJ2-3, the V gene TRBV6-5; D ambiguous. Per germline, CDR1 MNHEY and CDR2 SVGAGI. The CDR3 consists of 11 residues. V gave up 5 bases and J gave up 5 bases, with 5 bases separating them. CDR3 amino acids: CASSKKDTQYF. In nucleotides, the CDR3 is TGTGCCAGCAGTAAAAAAGATACGCAGTATTTT.

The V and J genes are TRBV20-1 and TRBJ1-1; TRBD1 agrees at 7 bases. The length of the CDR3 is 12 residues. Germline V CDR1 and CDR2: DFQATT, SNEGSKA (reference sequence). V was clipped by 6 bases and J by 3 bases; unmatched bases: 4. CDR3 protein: CSAPRGDTEAFF. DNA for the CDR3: TGCAGTGCCCCCAGGGGGGACACTGAAGCTTTCTTT.